One T cell receptor beta chain is described in this entry. Its antigen is not identified. TCRdb keeps only in-frame clones here, not all; method: immunoSEQ multiplex PCR. The sample shows about 25,000 clones, roughly 73% of them seen only once. V gave up 3 bases and J gave up 2 bases, with 13 bases separating them. The germline gives CDR1 MDHEN, CDR2 SYDVKM. The length of the CDR3 is 15 residues. The culture ran for approximately 10 days, and then CD4+ T cells were isolated. None of the vaccinated had previously contracted SARS-CoV-2, and their nucleocapsid antibodies tested negative. The sample is drawn from a study of vaccination effects on CD4 cells after COVID-19. Study results and caveats: Convalescent patients in the study were few, and early post-infection timepoints were absent.

The receptor comes from a human donor who received a COVID-19 vaccine. The V gene is TRBV28, the J gene TRBJ1-1, with D perhaps TRBD1 (5 bases). The sample in question was CD4+ T cells from PBMCs cultured without peptide, obtained before COVID-19 vaccination. In nucleotides, the CDR3 is TGTGCCAGCAGTTTGCTCGGGGGGGTTAACACTGAAGCTTTCTTT. It specifies CASSLLGGVNTEAFF.